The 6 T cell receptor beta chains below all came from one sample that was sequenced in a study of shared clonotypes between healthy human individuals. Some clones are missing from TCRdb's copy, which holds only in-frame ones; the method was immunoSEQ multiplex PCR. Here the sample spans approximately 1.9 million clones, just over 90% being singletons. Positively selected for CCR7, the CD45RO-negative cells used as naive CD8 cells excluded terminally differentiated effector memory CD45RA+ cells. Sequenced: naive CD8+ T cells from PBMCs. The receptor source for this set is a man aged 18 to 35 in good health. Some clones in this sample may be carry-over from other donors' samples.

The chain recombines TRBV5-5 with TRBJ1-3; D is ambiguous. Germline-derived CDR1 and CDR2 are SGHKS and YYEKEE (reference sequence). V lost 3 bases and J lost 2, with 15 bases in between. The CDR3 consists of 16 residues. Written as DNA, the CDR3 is TGTGCCAGCAGCTGGGTCGCAGTAACCACTGGAAACACCATATATTTT. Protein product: CASSWVAVTTGNTIYF. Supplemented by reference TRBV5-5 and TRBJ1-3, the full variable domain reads DAGVTQSPTHLIKTRGQQVTLRCSPISGHKSVSWYQQVLGQGPQFIFQYYEKEERGRGNFPDRFSARQFPNYSSELNVNALLLGDSALYLCASSWVAVTTGNTIYFGEGSWLTVV.

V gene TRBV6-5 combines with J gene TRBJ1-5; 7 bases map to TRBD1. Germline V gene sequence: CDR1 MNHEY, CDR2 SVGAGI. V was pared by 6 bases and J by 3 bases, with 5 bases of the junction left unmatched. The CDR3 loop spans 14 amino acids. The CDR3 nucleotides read TGTGCCAGCAGCAGGGGGGAATTCAATCAGCCCCAGCATTTT. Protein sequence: CASSRGEFNQPQHF.

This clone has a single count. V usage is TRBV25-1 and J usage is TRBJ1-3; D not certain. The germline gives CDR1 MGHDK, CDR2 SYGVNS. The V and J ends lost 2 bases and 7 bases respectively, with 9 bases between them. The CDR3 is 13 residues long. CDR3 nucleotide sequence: TGTGCCAGCAGTGAAAAATTGTGGAACACCATATATTTT. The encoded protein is CASSEKLWNTIYF. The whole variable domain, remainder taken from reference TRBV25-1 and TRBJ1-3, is EADIYQTPRYLVIGTGKKITLECSQTMGHDKMYWYQQDPGMELHLIHYSYGVNSTEKGDLSSESTVSRIRTEHFPLTLESARPSHTSQYLCASSEKLWNTIYFGEGSWLTVV.

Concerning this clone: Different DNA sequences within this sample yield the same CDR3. CDR3: CASSVGGSYEQYF. The CDR3 DNA sequence: TGTGCCAGCAGCGTCGGGGGCTCCTACGAGCAGTACTTC. The V call is TRBV9, the J call TRBJ2-7; TRBD2 is a possible D gene (6 bases). Germline CDR1 SGDLS, CDR2 YYNGEE. V lost 2 bases, J lost 0 bases, and 6 bases lay in between. The CDR3 is 13 amino acids.

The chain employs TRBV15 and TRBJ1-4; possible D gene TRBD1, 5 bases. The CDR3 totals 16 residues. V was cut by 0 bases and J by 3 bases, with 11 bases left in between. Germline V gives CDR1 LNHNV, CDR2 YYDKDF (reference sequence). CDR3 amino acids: CATSRDRGLANEKLFF. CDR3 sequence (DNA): TGTGCCACCAGCAGAGATCGGGGACTGGCTAATGAAAAACTGTTTTTT.

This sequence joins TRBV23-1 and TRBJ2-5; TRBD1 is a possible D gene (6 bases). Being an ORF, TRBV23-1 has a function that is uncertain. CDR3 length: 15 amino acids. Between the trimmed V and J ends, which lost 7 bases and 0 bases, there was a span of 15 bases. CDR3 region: CASTLSGTNQETQYF. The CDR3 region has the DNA TGCGCCAGCACTCTTTCCGGGACAAACCAAGAGACCCAGTACTTC.